One sample yielded the 27 T cell receptor beta chains listed below, sequenced in a study of shared clonotypes between healthy human individuals. Clones were read by immunoSEQ multiplex PCR, and TCRdb kept only the in-frame ones, dropping some. The sample contains about 1 million clones, 78% of which appear only once. The sequencing input was memory CD4+ T cells from PBMCs. The subset here: CD45RA-negative fraction. The receptors derive from a young man in good health. Some clones in this sample may be carry-over from other donors' samples.

The V gene is TRBV9, the J gene TRBJ2-1; 10 positions match TRBD2. The junction had 5 bases not matched to a gene; V was cut back by 1 base and J by 4 bases. The CDR3 has 16 amino acids. Germline V CDR1 and CDR2: SGDLS, YYNGEE. Here the CDR3 DNA reads TGTGCCAGCAGCGTAAGCAGCGGGAGGGGGTACAATGAGCAGTTCTTC. This encodes CASSVSSGRGYNEQFF.

The chain is built from TRBV7-3 and TRBJ1-5, with no clear D. Germline V gives CDR1 SGHTA, CDR2 FQGTGA. The length of the CDR3 is 13 residues. Deletions cut 8 bases from V and 3 bases from J, with 11 bases between. CDR3 sequence reads: CASGEFINQPQHF. The DNA for the CDR3 is TGTGCCAGCGGGGAGTTCATCAATCAGCCCCAGCATTTT. The full variable domain, completed using reference TRBV7-3 and TRBJ1-5, is GAGVSQTPSNKVTEKGKYVELRCDPISGHTALYWYRQSLGQGPEFLIYFQGTGAADDSGLPNDRFFAVRPEGSVSTLKIQRTERGDSAVYLCASGEFINQPQHFGDGTRLSIL.

With regard to this clone: A much larger clone sits a single nucleotide away, making a read error possible. The same CDR3 arises from other DNA sequences in this sample as well. V gene TRBV4-1 combines with J gene TRBJ1-1; TRBD1 might be the D (6 bases). Trimming removed 6 bases at V and 1 base at J, with 12 bases between. This CDR3 is built from 14 residues. The germline gives CDR1 MGHRA, CDR2 YSYEKL. The CDR3 is CASSQGHTNTEAFF. In DNA, the CDR3 is TGCGCCAGCAGTCAGGGACACACGAACACTGAAGCTTTCTTT.

The chain joins TRBV7-3 to TRBJ2-3, with D perhaps TRBD2 (6 bases). V lost 3 bases to trimming and J lost 2 bases, with 12 bases between them. The CDR3 totals 15 residues. Germline CDR1 reads SGHTA; CDR2 reads FQGTGA. The CDR3 DNA reads as TGTGCCAGCAGCTTCGGGGGAGGCTCCACAGATACGCAGTATTTT. This gives the protein CASSFGGGSTDTQYF.

V and J are TRBV5-4 and TRBJ2-5; 9 bases map to TRBD1. With V trimmed by 4 bases and J by 5 bases, 9 bases remained unmatched. The CDR3 runs 15 residues. Germline CDR1 and CDR2: SGHNT and YYREEE (reference sequence). The CDR3 DNA follows: TGTGCCAGCAGCAACGGACAGGGGACGCGGGAGACCCAGTACTTC. This codes for CASSNGQGTRETQYF.

The CDR3 bases are TGTGCCAGCGGGCAGGGAGGTCAGCCCCAGCATTTT. This translates into CASGQGGQPQHF. The J gene is TRBJ1-5, the V gene TRBV28; tentatively, D is TRBD1 (5 bases). V was cut by 8 bases and J by 6 bases, with 11 bases left in between. CDR3 size: 12 residues. Germline-derived CDR1 and CDR2 are MDHEN and SYDVKM.

The chain combines TRBV18 with TRBJ2-7; 7 bases map to TRBD1. CDR1 is KGHSH and CDR2 is LQKENI in the germline V gene. The CDR3 is made up of 16 amino acids. Trimming cost V 10 bases and J 0 bases; bases outside gene matches: 15. CDR3 sequence (DNA): TGTGCCACCAATAAAGGGGGCAGTGAGGGCTCCTACGAGCAGTACTTC. Its protein is CATNKGGSEGSYEQYF.

The V call is TRBV28, the J call TRBJ1-5; TRBD1 aligns across 7 bases. V gave up 8 bases and J gave up 0 bases; unmatched junction bases: 4. The germline gives CDR1 MDHEN, CDR2 SYDVKM. This CDR3 has 14 residues. CDR3: CASSDRNSNQPQHF. The CDR3 DNA sequence: TGTGCCAGCTCGGACAGGAATAGCAATCAGCCCCAGCATTTT.

The V call is TRBV4-2, the J call TRBJ1-1, with D perhaps matching TRBD1 (6 bases). Between the trimmed V and J ends, which lost 4 bases and 1 base, there was a span of 19 bases. The CDR3 sequence is 17 residues long. Germline lookup yields CDR1 LGHNA and CDR2 YNFKEQ. In DNA, the CDR3 is TGTGCCAGCAGCCCTTGGGGCAGGGGCGCCGAGAACACTGAAGCTTTCTTT. Protein product: CASSPWGRGAENTEAFF.

The chain is built from TRBV27 and TRBJ1-5; D might be TRBD1 (5 bases). V gave up 0 bases and J gave up 0 bases, with 21 bases separating them. The CDR3 contains 20 residues. Germline V gives CDR1 MNHEY, CDR2 SMNVEV (reference sequence). DNA for the CDR3: TGTGCCAGCAGTTTATCGGTTTTCGGTGGGGAGGGGTATAGCAATCAGCCCCAGCATTTT. Protein product: CASSLSVFGGEGYSNQPQHF.

This clone was seen just once. The V call is TRBV25-1, the J call TRBJ2-5, with D perhaps matching TRBD1 (6 bases). V lost 4 bases and J lost 0, with 12 bases in between. Germline V gene lookup returns CDR1 MGHDK and CDR2 SYGVNS. The CDR3 has 15 residues. The CDR3 spells CASSGLGGYQETQYF. The CDR3 nucleotides are TGTGCCAGCAGTGGTTTAGGGGGTTACCAAGAGACCCAGTACTTC.

In regard to this clone: This may stem from a read error, because a much larger clone lies one nucleotide away. This chain connects TRBV12-5 to TRBJ2-2; D might be TRBD1 or TRBD2, each matching 5 bases. Germline V CDR1 and CDR2: LGHNT, FRNRAP. The CDR3 is 15 amino acids. The germline V and J ends were trimmed by 8 bases and 5 bases, with 18 bases remaining between them. CDR3 bases: TGTGCTAGTAGTCCCTCGCCGGGGACGACCGGGGAGCTGTTTTTT. Translation: CASSPSPGTTGELFF.

V usage is TRBV11-3 and J usage is TRBJ2-7; 15 bases match TRBD2. Germline values: CDR1 SGHNT, CDR2 YENEEA. The CDR3 contains 15 residues. The V segment lost 4 bases and the J segment 4 bases; nucleotides outside the gene matches: 2. In DNA form, the CDR3 reads TGTGCCAGCAGCTACGGACTAGCGGGAGGGTACGAGCAGTACTTC. It codes for CASSYGLAGGYEQYF.

The V gene is TRBV7-9, the J gene TRBJ1-1; 7 bases map to TRBD1. This CDR3 is built from 10 residues. J gave up 13 bases and V 2 bases, and 1 base lay outside the gene matches. The germline V gene encodes CDR1 SEHNR and CDR2 FQNEAQ (reference sequence). CDR3 in amino acids: CASSLRDSFF. DNA of the CDR3: TGTGCCAGCAGCTTACGGGACAGTTTCTTT.

The V and J genes are TRBV25-1 and TRBJ2-7; TRBD2 aligns across 7 bases. In germline, CDR1 is MGHDK, CDR2 SYGVNS. V was pared by 4 bases and J by 8 bases, with 5 bases of the junction left unmatched. The CDR3 spans 12 residues. Here the CDR3 reads CASSGGGIQQYF. CDR3 in DNA: TGTGCCAGCAGTGGGGGGGGGATACAGCAGTACTTC.

The chain combines TRBV19 with TRBJ2-7; D possibly corresponds to TRBD1 (6 bases). Trimming took 5 bases from V and 2 from J, leaving 19 bases between them. Per the germline V gene, CDR1 is LNHDA and CDR2 is SQIVND (reference sequence). The CDR3 spans 16 residues. The CDR3 sequence is CASSGWVAGATYEQYF. In DNA, the CDR3 is TGTGCCAGTAGTGGTTGGGTGGCAGGGGCCACCTACGAGCAGTACTTC.

The V gene is TRBV28, the J gene TRBJ1-3, with TRBD1 matching over 8 bases. This CDR3 has 16 residues. Trimming at V came to 4 bases and at J to 3 bases, leaving 8 bases not matched to a gene. Germline V gene sequence: CDR1 MDHEN, CDR2 SYDVKM. The CDR3 sequence is CASSSADRVGGNTIYF. The CDR3 nucleotides are TGTGCCAGCAGTTCCGCGGACAGGGTGGGTGGAAACACCATATATTTT.

This chain connects TRBV28 to TRBJ2-3; 8 bases line up with TRBD1. Germline V gives CDR1 MDHEN, CDR2 SYDVKM. The CDR3 covers 17 residues. The V segment lost 7 bases and the J segment 0 bases; nucleotides outside the gene matches: 12. CDR3 residues: CASTGQGDPTSTDTQYF. CDR3 DNA: TGTGCCAGCACCGGACAGGGCGACCCTACTAGCACAGATACGCAGTATTTT.

V usage is TRBV6-5 and J usage is TRBJ2-2; 7 bases line up with TRBD1. Germline V gene lookup returns CDR1 MNHEY and CDR2 SVGAGI. The junction had 8 bases not matched to a gene; V was cut back by 6 bases and J by 4 bases. The CDR3 totals 15 residues. For the CDR3, the DNA is TGTGCCAGCAGCCGACAGGGTTGGGGCACCGGGGAGCTGTTTTTT. Translating it yields CASSRQGWGTGELFF.

The sample holds one count of this clone. The rearrangement links TRBV7-2 to TRBJ2-7; TRBD1 agrees at 9 bases. CDR3 size: 14 residues. Germline CDR1 reads SGHTA; CDR2 reads FQGNSA. The ends lost 5 bases at V and 4 bases at J; junction bases unmatched: 6. CDR3 in amino acids: CASSAPGQGYEQYF. CDR3 nucleotides: TGTGCCAGCAGCGCCCCGGGACAGGGTTACGAGCAGTACTTC.

The chain joins TRBV7-2 to TRBJ2-7, with D maybe TRBD2 (5 bases). Germline V gene lookup returns CDR1 SGHTA and CDR2 FQGNSA. The CDR3 length is 13 residues. With 1 base removed from V and 7 bases from J, the gap between germline ends came to 11 bases. The CDR3 nucleotides are TGTGCCAGCAGCTTAGAGGGTGGAGGAGAGCAGTACTTC. Its translation is CASSLEGGGEQYF. Variable domain in full (rest from reference TRBV7-2 and TRBJ2-7): GAGVSQSPSNKVTEKGKDVELRCDPISGHTALYWYRQSLGQGLEFLIYFQGNSAPDKSGLPSDRFSAERTGGSVSTLTIQRTQQEDSAVYLCASSLEGGGEQYFGPGTRLTVT.

The CDR3 coding sequence is TGTGCCAGCAGGAGACAGGGGATAACTGAAGCTTTCTTT. Translation gives CASRRQGITEAFF. This chain connects TRBV6-1 to TRBJ1-1, with 8 bases aligning to TRBD1. Germline trimming cut 6 bases from V and 5 bases from J; bases unmatched to any gene: 5. The V gene's germline CDR1 is MNHNS and CDR2 SASEGT. The CDR3 spans 13 residues.

This clone was seen a few times. Other nucleotide sequences in the sample specify the same CDR3. The V and J genes are TRBV4-2 and TRBJ2-1; the match to TRBD2 covers 11 bases. CDR3 length: 16 residues. Germline trimming cut 1 base from V and 3 bases from J; bases unmatched to any gene: 2. From germline, CDR1 is LGHNA and CDR2 YNFKEQ. CDR3 loop: CASSQGTSGFYNEQFF. CDR3 DNA sequence: TGTGCCAGCAGCCAAGGGACTAGCGGGTTCTACAATGAGCAGTTCTTC.

The J gene is TRBJ2-1, the V gene TRBV11-2; 9 positions match TRBD2. The CDR3 has 16 amino acids. The ends lost 0 bases at V and 6 bases at J; junction bases unmatched: 6. CDR1 is SGHAT and CDR2 is FQNNGV in the germline V gene. The CDR3 sequence: CASSLDSGGRVNEQFF. Written as DNA, the CDR3 is TGTGCCAGCAGCTTAGACTCTGGCGGGAGGGTCAATGAGCAGTTCTTC.

The genes are TRBV5-6 and TRBJ1-1, with D possibly matching TRBD1 (5 bases). The CDR3 contains 14 residues. Germline V CDR1 and CDR2: SGHDT, YYEEEE. The V gene lost 1 base and the J gene lost 4 bases, with 11 bases spanning the gap. CDR3 residues: CASSLYEGSTEAFF. CDR3 nucleotides: TGTGCCAGCAGCTTGTATGAGGGGTCCACTGAAGCTTTCTTT.

V gene TRBV6-1 combines with J gene TRBJ1-2; the match to TRBD1 covers 12 bases. The length of the CDR3 is 18 residues. Germline V lookup: CDR1 MNHNS, CDR2 SASEGT. V was clipped by 3 bases and J by 4 bases; unmatched bases: 12. The CDR3 loop reads CASSELGQGAPFRYGYTF. Written as DNA, the CDR3 is TGTGCCAGCAGTGAGTTGGGACAGGGGGCTCCCTTTCGCTATGGCTACACCTTC.

Here the CDR3 reads CASSLDPTQYF. For the CDR3, the DNA is TGTGCCAGCAGCTTAGATCCAACGCAGTATTTT. The V gene is TRBV7-2, the J gene TRBJ2-3; no clear D. V was cut by 1 base and J by 9 bases, with 5 bases left in between. Germline V CDR1 and CDR2: SGHTA, FQGNSA. CDR3 length: 11 amino acids. Full variable domain (rest looked up from reference TRBV7-2 and TRBJ2-3): GAGVSQSPSNKVTEKGKDVELRCDPISGHTALYWYRQSLGQGLEFLIYFQGNSAPDKSGLPSDRFSAERTGGSVSTLTIQRTQQEDSAVYLCASSLDPTQYFGPGTRLTVL.